The 17 T cell receptor beta chains below come from one sample, sequenced in a study of blood T cell repertoires in COVID-19. TCRdb's table, derived via immunoSEQ multiplex PCR, lists solely in-frame clones and lacks some. The sample consists of a few hundred thousand clones, roughly 89% of them appearing once. Sequencing was done on a sample of PBMCs or T cells enriched from blood (not recorded which). These receptors were collected from a man aged 18 to 30 with acute COVID-19.

The V and J genes are TRBV21-1 and TRBJ1-4; whether TRBD1, the table's D call, matches the DNA was not checked. TRBV21-1 is noted as a pseudogene. The CDR3 loop spans 17 amino acids. The CDR3 protein is CASSKEGRGFRCEKLFF. CDR3 coding DNA: TGTGCCAGCAGCAAAGAGGGCAGGGGGTTTCGGTGTGAAAAACTGTTTTTT.

The gene calls are TRBV2 and TRBJ1-2; possibly TRBD1 for D (5 bases). Germline-derived CDR1 and CDR2 are SNHLY and FYNNEI. This CDR3 is built from 16 residues. V was clipped by 6 bases and J by 5 bases, with 22 bases between them. As DNA, the CDR3 is TGTGCCAGCAGCGGCAGCAGGGAAGTACCCCCTTATGGCTACACCTTC. Translated: CASSGSREVPPYGYTF.

The chain carries TRBV14 and TRBJ2-1, with 8 bases fitting TRBD1. The V gene end was trimmed by 4 bases and the J gene end by 0 bases; junction bases not matched to a gene: 2. The CDR3 runs 15 residues. Germline lookup yields CDR1 SGHDN and CDR2 FVKESK. This CDR3 is CASSPTGGSYNEQFF. The CDR3, as DNA: TGTGCCAGCAGCCCAACAGGGGGCTCCTACAATGAGCAGTTCTTC.

This chain uses TRBV6-1 with TRBJ1-4; no clear D gene. Trimming left V 1 base short and J 8 bases short, with 11 bases between. The germline CDR1 and CDR2 sequences are MNHNS and SASEGT. The CDR3 is 14 residues long. This CDR3 reads CASSEGADREKLFF. The CDR3 DNA follows: TGTGCCAGCAGTGAAGGGGCAGATCGCGAAAAACTGTTTTTT.

V and J are TRBV4-1 and TRBJ2-5; 12 bases fit TRBD2. Germline CDR1 MGHRA, CDR2 YSYEKL. With V trimmed by 5 bases and J by 2 bases, 3 bases remained unmatched. This CDR3 spans 15 amino acids. CDR3 in amino acids: CASSRTSGDQETQYF. The CDR3 DNA reads TGCGCCAGCAGCAGGACTAGCGGGGATCAAGAGACCCAGTACTTC.

The gene calls are TRBV5-4 and TRBJ2-1; tentatively, D is TRBD2 (7 bases). Germline values: CDR1 SGHNT, CDR2 YYREEE (reference sequence). This CDR3 comprises 13 residues. V gave up 6 bases and J gave up 10 bases, with 17 bases separating them. The DNA for the CDR3 is TGTGCCAGCATGGACAGTGTGGGGGGGGAGCAGTTCTTC. Its protein is CASMDSVGGEQFF.

The CDR3 nucleotides read TGTGCCAGTAGTATCCCAGGGAGGAGTGAAAAACTGTTTTTT. This gives the protein CASSIPGRSEKLFF. V usage is TRBV19 and J usage is TRBJ1-4; TRBD1 might be the D (5 bases). With 3 bases removed from V and 7 bases from J, the gap between germline ends came to 12 bases. This CDR3 spans 14 amino acids. The V gene's germline CDR1 is LNHDA and CDR2 SQIVND (reference sequence).

For the CDR3, the DNA is TGTGCCAGCAGTCGCCAGTTTGGCCAGCCCCAGCATTTT. It is translated as CASSRQFGQPQHF. The gene calls are TRBV27 and TRBJ1-5, with no clear D. Germline loops: CDR1 MNHEY, CDR2 SMNVEV (reference sequence). The CDR3 is 13 residues long. V shed 5 bases and J shed 7 bases, with 12 bases lying between them.

The chain recombines TRBV7-8 with TRBJ1-4, with D perhaps TRBD1 (5 bases). The germline CDR1 and CDR2 sequences are SGHVS and FQNEAQ. V was cut by 5 bases and J by 0 bases, with 10 bases left in between. This CDR3 is built from 15 residues. The CDR3: CASSPRVTTNEKLFF. Here the CDR3 DNA reads TGTGCCAGCAGCCCCAGGGTGACAACTAATGAAAAACTGTTTTTT.

V usage is TRBV7-6 and J usage is TRBJ2-3, with D possibly being TRBD2 (5 bases). Germline CDR1 is SGHVS and CDR2 is FNYEAQ. Trimming took off 4 bases at V and 3 bases at J, with 14 bases between the two ends. The CDR3 contains 15 residues. For the CDR3, the DNA is TGTGCCAGCAGCTCAAGCGGACGAGATACAGATACGCAGTATTTT. The encoded protein is CASSSSGRDTDTQYF.

The chain recombines TRBV9 with TRBJ2-1; 13 nucleotides agree with TRBD2. This CDR3 comprises 19 residues. Germline-derived CDR1 and CDR2 are SGDLS and YYNGEE. Trimming took 4 bases from V and 4 from J; bases not matched to a gene: 14. Here the CDR3 DNA reads TGTGCCAGCAGCCCCACCCTTTCCACTAGCGGGAGGGAATACAATGAGCAGTTCTTC. Translating gives CASSPTLSTSGREYNEQFF.

The chain links TRBV9 to TRBJ1-4; D is possibly TRBD1 (6 bases). V dropped 3 bases and J dropped 5 bases, with 11 bases sitting between them. Germline CDR1 SGDLS, CDR2 YYNGEE. The CDR3 consists of 14 residues. CDR3 residues: CASSEDSLNEKLFF. In nucleotides, the CDR3 is TGTGCCAGCAGCGAGGACAGCCTAAATGAAAAACTGTTTTTT.

This sequence joins TRBV19 and TRBJ1-5, with 7 positions matching TRBD1. Germline trimming cut 4 bases from V and 0 bases from J; bases unmatched to any gene: 3. Germline CDR1 reads LNHDA; CDR2 reads SQIVND (reference sequence). This CDR3 has 15 amino acids. CDR3 residues: CASSKDRASNQPQHF. DNA of the CDR3: TGTGCCAGTAGTAAAGACAGGGCTAGCAATCAGCCCCAGCATTTT. Filled out from reference TRBV19 and TRBJ1-5, the complete variable domain reads DGGITQSPKYLFRKEGQNVTLSCEQNLNHDAMYWYRQDPGQGLRLIYYSQIVNDFQKGDIAEGYSVSREKKESFPLTVTSAQKNPTAFYLCASSKDRASNQPQHFGDGTRLSIL.

The chain couples TRBV5-1 to TRBJ2-1; TRBD2 matches 11 bases. The CDR3 length is 18 residues. Trimming removed 3 bases from V and 4 bases from J; junction bases left unmatched: 12. Germline CDR1 is SGHRS and CDR2 is YFSETQ. The CDR3 region is CASSSTTISSGRYNEQFF. In DNA, the CDR3 is TGCGCCAGCAGCTCAACCACGATTTCTAGCGGGAGGTACAATGAGCAGTTCTTC.

The chain has TRBV24-1 and TRBJ2-7; D is unresolved. CDR1 is KGHDR and CDR2 is SFDVKD in the germline V gene. The CDR3 sequence is 15 residues long. V lost 4 bases to trimming and J lost 0 bases, with 12 bases between them. The chain's CDR3 is CATSDSDTSSYEQYF. The CDR3 DNA follows: TGTGCCACCAGTGACTCCGACACCAGCTCCTACGAGCAGTACTTC.

This chain connects TRBV10-3 to TRBJ2-7, with 10 positions matching TRBD2. This CDR3 spans 15 amino acids. With V trimmed by 4 bases and J by 7 bases, 10 bases remained unmatched. Germline values: CDR1 ENHRY, CDR2 SYGVKD. The CDR3 coding sequence is TGTGCCATCAGTGCTTCCAGCGGGAGGGCGGGGGAGCAGTACTTC. Protein product: CAISASSGRAGEQYF.

The J gene is TRBJ1-1, the V gene TRBV27; perhaps TRBD1 as D (5 bases). V was cut by 4 bases and J by 0 bases, with 12 bases left in between. From germline, CDR1 is MNHEY and CDR2 SMNVEV (reference sequence). The CDR3 runs 15 residues. CDR3 sequence: CASSSGNRMNTEAFF. For the CDR3, the DNA is TGTGCCAGCAGTTCAGGGAACCGAATGAACACTGAAGCTTTCTTT.